These T cell receptor beta chains were read from a single sample in a study of blood T cells in healthy people across ages. TCRdb used MiXCR to reprocess the 5' RACE reads, holding one entry per CDR3 protein. Among 800,000 or so distinct CDR3 sequences listed, around 25% were seen once. These data are also associated with another study on T cells of mothers and their children.

Material for sequencing was blood. These receptors were taken from a boy between 5 and 17 years old in good health. The CDR3 runs from the conserved cysteine through the conserved F or W. A D gene is named only where the DNA matches it firmly. Some rows have no size entry. The others give once, few or many, or a class for an expanded clone.

j_call clone_size d_call v_call cdr3_nt cdr3_aa
TRBJ2-7 - - TRBV20-1 TGCAGTGCTAGAGATTACCTACGGAGCTACGAGCAGTACTTC CSARDYLRSYEQYF
TRBJ2-5 few - TRBV6-2/TRBV6-3 TGTGCCAGCAGAGACCACTTGAACATGGGGGAGCAGTACTTC CASRDHLNMGEQYF
TRBJ2-7 - TRBD2 TRBV7-2 TGTGCCAGCAGCCAGGGGCTAGCGGGAGCCTACGAGCAGTGCTTC CASSQGLAGAYEQCF
TRBJ2-7 - TRBD2 TRBV7-8 TGTGCCAGCAGCTACCCCCGGACTAGCGGGATCATGTCCTACGAGCAGTACTTC CASSYPRTSGIMSYEQYF
TRBJ2-2 - TRBD1 TRBV29-1 TGCAGCGTATCCGGGACAGAGTCTCTCGCGAACACCGGGGAGCTGTTTTTT CSVSGTESLANTGELFF
TRBJ2-5 many - TRBV7-7 TGTGCTAGCAGCCCTATCCAAGAGACCCAGTACTTC CASSPIQETQYF
TRBJ2-3 - - TRBV4-3 TGCGCCAGCAGCCAAGGTGTAGTGGGAATAGGAGATACGCAGTATTTT CASSQGVVGIGDTQYF
TRBJ2-7 many - TRBV7-8 TGTGCCAGCAACGGAGACGGGACACTATACGAGCAGTACTTC CASNGDGTLYEQYF
TRBJ2-5 - - TRBV25-1 TGTGCCAGCAGTGAATTGGGGGGTCCTGGGGAGACCCAGTACTTC CASSELGGPGETQYF
TRBJ2-7 few - TRBV11-2 TGTGCCAGCAGCGCGCGCGGCTCCGCTGGTCGGTACGAGCAGTACTTC CASSARGSAGRYEQYF
TRBJ2-1 few TRBD2 TRBV6-2/TRBV6-3 TGTGCCAGCGGGCGGGAGAAGCAGTTCTTC CASGREKQFF
TRBJ2-1 many - TRBV15 TGTGCCACCAGTCCTGGGAGGGGGAGCTCCTACAATGAGCAGTTCTTC CATSPGRGSSYNEQFF
TRBJ2-3 few - TRBV20-1 TGCAGTGCTGAAGACCCCGGGGATACGCAGTATTTT CSAEDPGDTQYF
TRBJ1-6 - TRBD1 TRBV18 TGTGCCAGCTCACCAAAGGGGGCGGAGGATTCACCCCTCCACTTT CASSPKGAEDSPLHF
TRBJ2-1 - - TRBV24-1 TGTGCCACGAGTCAGGGATCCTACAATGAGCAGTTCTTC CATSQGSYNEQFF
TRBJ2-7 few TRBD1 TRBV18 TGTGCCAGCTCACCTGGGACAGGGTACACCTACGAGCAGTACTTC CASSPGTGYTYEQYF
TRBJ2-7 - TRBD1 TRBV6-2/TRBV6-3 TGTGCCAGCAGCCCCCGGACGACAGGGATCAGCTCCTACGAGCAGTACTTC CASSPRTTGISSYEQYF
TRBJ2-7 few - TRBV12-3/TRBV12-4 TGTGCCAGCACCGCCGGGCTTTCCCTCTCATCCTACGAGCAGCACTTC CASTAGLSLSSYEQHF
TRBJ1-6 - TRBD1 TRBV7-9 TGTGCCAGCAGCTCCGGGACAGGGGGTAATTCACCCCTCCACTTT CASSSGTGGNSPLHF
TRBJ2-7 few - TRBV6-5 TGTGCCAGCAGTTACTCGAGGTTCGGGACGAGCCTGGGGGAGCAGTACTTC CASSYSRFGTSLGEQYF